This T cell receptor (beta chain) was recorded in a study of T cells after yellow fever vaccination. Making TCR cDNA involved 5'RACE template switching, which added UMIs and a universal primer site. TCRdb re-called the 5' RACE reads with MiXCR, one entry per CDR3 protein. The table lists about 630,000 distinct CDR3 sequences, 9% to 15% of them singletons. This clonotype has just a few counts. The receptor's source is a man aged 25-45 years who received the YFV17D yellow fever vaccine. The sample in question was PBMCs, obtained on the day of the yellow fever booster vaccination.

This CDR3 is CATSDPGQGSTDTQYF. Written as DNA, the CDR3 is TGTGCCACCAGTGACCCCGGACAGGGCAGCACAGATACGCAGTATTTT. The V gene is TRBV24-1, the J gene TRBJ2-3; 8 bases fit TRBD1. The CDR3 has 16 amino acids. Germline V gives CDR1 KGHDR, CDR2 SFDVKD. V was pared by 4 bases and J by 0 bases, with 5 bases of the junction left unmatched.